Shown below are 16 T cell receptor beta chains from a single sample sequenced in a study of cytomegalovirus exposure and HLA in healthy donors. PCR was performed using 60 Vbeta and 13 Jbeta primers. The protocol was immunoSEQ multiplex PCR, while the TCRdb copy is restricted to in-frame clones and leaves out a portion. The table includes 100,000 to 150,000 clones, approximately 80% detected once. Sequencing used PBMCs. These receptors originate from a woman in her forties in good health and CMV-seropositive.

This CDR3 is CASSSLYEQYF. In nucleotides, the CDR3 is TGTGCCAGCAGTTCCCTTTACGAGCAGTACTTC. The chain couples TRBV28 to TRBJ2-5; D remains ambiguous. The end of the DNA fits TRBJ2-7 better, so the J call may be wrong. This CDR3 is built from 11 residues. In germline, CDR1 is MDHEN, CDR2 SYDVKM.

The V call is TRBV5-1, the J call TRBJ1-1; the D gene is possibly TRBD1 (6 bases). Trimming left V 4 bases short and J 5 bases short, with 21 bases between. The CDR3 has 16 amino acids. Per germline, CDR1 SGHRS and CDR2 YFSETQ. As DNA, the CDR3 is TGCGCCAGCAGCCCGGCAGGGGAAATAGTAAGGACTGAAGCTTTCTTT. Translation gives CASSPAGEIVRTEAFF.

The chain carries TRBV15 and TRBJ2-3, with 12 bases fitting TRBD2. This CDR3 spans 14 amino acids. V was pared by 8 bases and J by 5 bases, with 5 bases of the junction left unmatched. CDR1 LNHNV and CDR2 YYDKDF come from the germline V gene (reference sequence). The CDR3 DNA reads as TGTGCCACCGGGAGGGGACTAGCGGGAGATACGCAGTATTTT. Translated, it gives CATGRGLAGDTQYF.

The rearrangement uses TRBV7-6 and TRBJ2-7; 8 bases agree with TRBD1. V lost 5 bases and J lost 4; bases outside the gene matches: 13. Looked up from germline, CDR1 is SGHVS and CDR2 is FNYEAQ. The CDR3 contains 16 residues. Written as DNA, the CDR3 is TGTGCCAGCAGCCAAGACCGGGACAGGCCTTCTTACGAGCAGTACTTC. Its translation: CASSQDRDRPSYEQYF.

The V and J genes are TRBV5-5 and TRBJ2-7; D gene ambiguous. Germline assignment: CDR1 SGHKS and CDR2 YYEKEE (reference sequence). Deletions cut 0 bases from V and 0 bases from J, with 4 bases between. The CDR3 contains 13 residues. CDR3 DNA: TGTGCCAGCAGCTTGGGCAGCTCCTACGAGCAGTACTTC. Translation gives CASSLGSSYEQYF.

The chain uses TRBV27 and TRBJ2-7, with 14 bases that match TRBD2. CDR1 is MNHEY and CDR2 is SMNVEV in the germline V gene (reference sequence). This CDR3 has 15 residues. J lost 7 bases, V lost 3 bases, and 5 bases had no gene match. In nucleotides, the CDR3 is TGTGCCAGCAGTTTGGGACTAGCGGGAGTGCGAGAGCAGTACTTC. Amino acids: CASSLGLAGVREQYF.

The chain combines TRBV27 with TRBJ2-1; possibly TRBD2 for D (6 bases). CDR1 MNHEY and CDR2 SMNVEV come from the germline V gene (reference sequence). Between the trimmed V and J ends, which lost 4 bases and 7 bases, there was a span of 17 bases. The CDR3 covers 15 residues. The CDR3 reads CASSWGDRRANEQFF. CDR3 DNA sequence: TGTGCCAGCAGTTGGGGGGACCGCAGGGCTAATGAGCAGTTCTTC.

This clone was recorded a few times. The chain recombines TRBV13 with TRBJ2-1; D is uncertain. Trimming removed 4 bases from V and 9 bases from J, with 10 bases in between. The germline gives CDR1 PRHDT, CDR2 FYEKMQ (reference sequence). The CDR3 spans 12 residues. The CDR3 nucleotides read TGTGCCAGCAGCTACGGGTGGAGTGAGCAGTTCTTC. It codes for CASSYGWSEQFF.

This chain uses TRBV15 with TRBJ2-7; TRBD2 is a possible D gene (5 bases). The V gene's germline CDR1 is LNHNV and CDR2 YYDKDF (reference sequence). The V end lost 0 bases, the J end lost 9 bases, and 18 bases lay between the germline ends. The CDR3 extends over 15 amino acids. The CDR3 loop reads CATSRDEVGGAGQYF. DNA of the CDR3: TGTGCCACCAGCAGAGATGAGGTTGGAGGCGCGGGGCAGTACTTC.

This chain joins TRBV4-1 and TRBJ2-3; 11 bases agree with TRBD2. CDR1 and CDR2 (germline): MGHRA, YSYEKL. The V segment lost 4 bases and the J segment 0 bases; nucleotides outside the gene matches: 3. The CDR3 covers 16 residues. The CDR3 here is CASSRGTSGSTDTQYF. The DNA for the CDR3 is TGCGCCAGCAGCCGAGGGACTAGCGGTAGCACAGATACGCAGTATTTT.

The chain is built from TRBV10-3 and TRBJ2-3, with 13 bases that match TRBD2. This CDR3 spans 18 amino acids. The V gene end was trimmed by 4 bases and the J gene end by 2 bases; junction bases not matched to a gene: 9. The germline gives CDR1 ENHRY, CDR2 SYGVKD. CDR3 in DNA: TGTGCCATCAGTGGACAGGGACTAGCGGGGACATACACAGATACGCAGTATTTT. This encodes CAISGQGLAGTYTDTQYF.

The chain carries TRBV5-1 and TRBJ2-7; TRBD2 might be the D (6 bases). V lost 4 bases to trimming and J lost 2 bases, with 16 bases between them. Germline CDR1 SGHRS, CDR2 YFSETQ. This CDR3 contains 15 residues. The CDR3 DNA reads TGCGCCAGCAGCGTGGGCGGGACCATTACCTACGAGCAGTACTTC. It encodes CASSVGGTITYEQYF.

There are a few counts of this clone. The chain combines TRBV6-6 with TRBJ2-1; perhaps TRBD1 as D (6 bases). Germline-derived CDR1 and CDR2 are MNHNY and SVGAGI (reference sequence). V lost 6 bases to trimming and J lost 5 bases, with 17 bases between them. There are 15 residues in the CDR3. In DNA, the CDR3 is TGTGCCAGCAGCTCCGACAGGTCAGGGAACAATGAGCAGTTCTTC. Its translation: CASSSDRSGNNEQFF.

This clone was counted a few times. The rearrangement uses TRBV28 and TRBJ2-2, with 8 bases that match TRBD1. The CDR3 totals 14 residues. Unmatched junction bases numbered 7, after V lost 8 bases and J lost 5 bases. The germline V gene encodes CDR1 MDHEN and CDR2 SYDVKM. This CDR3 reads CASRSGGATGELFF. The DNA of the CDR3 is TGTGCCAGCCGCTCAGGGGGCGCGACCGGGGAGCTGTTTTTT.

The genes are TRBV6-5 and TRBJ2-7; TRBD2 matches 14 bases. The CDR3 sequence is 16 residues long. V was pared by 0 bases and J by 6 bases, with 4 bases of the junction left unmatched. Germline V gene sequence: CDR1 MNHEY, CDR2 SVGAGI. As DNA, the CDR3 is TGTGCCAGCAGTTACTCTGGAGGACTAGCGGGAGGCGAGCAGTACTTC. Its translation: CASSYSGGLAGGEQYF.

The chain has TRBV19 and TRBJ2-1; D might be TRBD2 (5 bases). CDR3 length equals 13 residues. The germline V gene encodes CDR1 LNHDA and CDR2 SQIVND (reference sequence). V was shortened by 3 bases and J by 13 bases, with 16 bases between the two germline ends. The CDR3 nucleotides are TGTGCCAGTAGTATTAGTCCAGCGGACCGACAGTTCTTC. Translation: CASSISPADRQFF.